This T cell receptor beta chain was captured by sequencing in a study of blood T cell repertoires in COVID-19. The wider study: Spain, Italy and the United States supplied samples that represented acute and convalescent COVID-19.

Per the original methods: Scientists estimated how many nucleated cells there were by amplifying reference gene primers. Assay: immunoSEQ multiplex PCR; the TCRdb copy retains only in-frame clones and omits some. V, J and clone size were drawn from that table, and D and trimming were deduced from the DNA. The sample has a few hundred thousand clones, approximately 86% seen once. Unmatched junction bases numbered 16, after V lost 2 bases and J lost 3 bases. There are 19 residues in the CDR3. Germline CDR1 GTSNPN, CDR2 SVGIG (reference sequence). Patients at the Seattle site were enrolled during active infection and followed longitudinally.

The sequence came from a human donor with COVID-19, enrolled during active disease. The donor label of this sample is uncertain. The J gene is TRBJ1-4, the V gene TRBV30, with TRBD1 matching 9 bases. The sequenced sample consisted of peripheral blood. The CDR3 nucleotides read TGTGCCTGGAGTCCCATCACAACTTACAGGGGGCAGGCTAATGAAAAACTGTTTTTT. It encodes CAWSPITTYRGQANEKLFF. Full variable domain (missing parts from reference TRBV30 and TRBJ1-4): SQTIHQWPATLVQPVGSPLSLECTVEGTSNPNLYWYRQAAGRGLQLLFYSVGIGQISSEVPQNLSASRPQDRQFILSSKKLLLSDSGFYLCAWSPITTYRGQANEKLFFGSGTQLSVL.